The 29 T cell receptor beta chains presented below share a single source sample, sequenced in a study of T cell responses to AZD1222 COVID-19 vaccine. Profiling relied on immunoSEQ multiplex PCR, and the TCRdb table lists in-frame clones only, not all of them. This table holds 130,000 or so clones, 75% to 90% found once. The source was peripheral blood, collected on day 0 of MenACWY control vaccination. These receptors originate from an adult in good health.

This clone was found once. The CDR3 DNA sequence: TGTGCCAGCGCCGGTGCATCTGGAAACACCATATATTTT. Protein: CASAGASGNTIYF. The J gene is TRBJ1-3, the V gene TRBV12-3 or TRBV12-4; D gene ambiguous. V lost 8 bases to trimming and J lost 1 base, with 9 bases between them. The CDR3 totals 13 residues.

The chain combines TRBV7-9 with TRBJ1-5; D gene uncertain. This CDR3 contains 15 residues. The V and J ends lost 0 bases and 8 bases respectively, with 14 bases between them. Germline V gene data show CDR1 as SEHNR and CDR2 as FQNEAQ (reference sequence). The CDR3 region is CASSLALAGSEPQHF. The CDR3 nucleotides read TGTGCCAGCAGCTTAGCGCTTGCCGGGTCGGAGCCCCAGCATTTT.

The V gene is TRBV29-1, the J gene TRBJ2-2; TRBD1 matches 9 bases. This CDR3 has 16 residues. V gave up 4 bases and J gave up 1 base; unmatched junction bases: 7. CDR1 SQVTM and CDR2 ANQGSEA come from the germline V gene. The CDR3 protein is CSVVKQGARNTGELFF. The CDR3 DNA sequence: TGCAGCGTTGTAAAACAGGGGGCGCGGAACACCGGGGAGCTGTTTTTT.

The J gene is TRBJ1-1, the V gene TRBV2; 9 bases are shared with TRBD1. The CDR3 has 17 amino acids. The germline gives CDR1 SNHLY, CDR2 FYNNEI. J was trimmed by 1 base and V by 4 bases; bases with no gene match: 10. CDR3 loop: CASSVPRTGAANTEAFF. The CDR3 region has the DNA TGTGCCAGCAGTGTGCCGCGGACAGGGGCAGCGAACACTGAAGCTTTCTTT.

The CDR3 here is CASSVGLGYEQFF. In nucleotides, the CDR3 is TGTGCCAGCAGCGTAGGCCTGGGATATGAGCAGTTCTTC. The chain joins TRBV9 to TRBJ2-1; D remains ambiguous. Germline CDR1 is SGDLS and CDR2 is YYNGEE. The ends were cut back, 0 bases at V and 8 bases at J, with 9 bases in the middle. The CDR3 has 13 amino acids.

This clone occurred once. The J gene is TRBJ1-2, the V gene TRBV6-1; 8 nucleotides match TRBD1. The length of the CDR3 is 16 residues. V lost 0 bases to trimming and J lost 4 bases; unmatched junction nucleotides: 7. Germline CDR1 reads MNHNS; CDR2 reads SASEGT. The CDR3 loop is CASSEARGDRGYGYTF. CDR3 coding DNA: TGTGCCAGCAGTGAAGCGCGGGGAGACAGGGGCTATGGCTACACCTTC.

The chain couples TRBV28 to TRBJ2-1; D might be TRBD2 (6 bases). CDR3 length: 17 amino acids. Trimming took 3 bases from V and 3 from J, leaving 18 bases between them. Germline assignment: CDR1 MDHEN and CDR2 SYDVKM. CDR3 DNA sequence: TGTGCCAGCAGTTTCGCTACAGGAGGGCCCTTCTACAATGAGCAGTTCTTC. Protein: CASSFATGGPFYNEQFF. The full variable domain, with the rest looked up from reference TRBV28 and TRBJ2-1, is DVKVTQSSRYLVKRTGEKVFLECVQDMDHENMFWYRQDPGLGLRLIYFSYDVKMKEKGDIPEGYSVSREKKERFSLILESASTNQTSMYLCASSFATGGPFYNEQFFGPGTRLTVL.

The chain couples TRBV7-2 to TRBJ2-1; a weak D match, TRBD1 (5 bases). With 5 bases removed from V and 5 bases from J, the gap between germline ends came to 13 bases. Germline V lookup: CDR1 SGHTA, CDR2 FQGNSA. The CDR3 contains 14 residues. In DNA, the CDR3 is TGTGCCAGCAGCCCACAGGAGATAGACAATGAGCAGTTCTTC. This translates into CASSPQEIDNEQFF. Drawing the rest from reference TRBV7-2 and TRBJ2-1, the complete variable domain is GAGVSQSPSNKVTEKGKDVELRCDPISGHTALYWYRQSLGQGLEFLIYFQGNSAPDKSGLPSDRFSAERTGGSVSTLTIQRTQQEDSAVYLCASSPQEIDNEQFFGPGTRLTVL.

The chain combines TRBV6-5 with TRBJ2-7, with 9 bases lining up with TRBD1. Germline lookup yields CDR1 MNHEY and CDR2 SVGAGI. V dropped 6 bases and J dropped 7; count of bases not matched to a gene: 4. The CDR3 loop spans 12 amino acids. The CDR3: CASRQGAGEQYF. The CDR3 bases are TGTGCCAGCAGACAGGGGGCAGGAGAGCAGTACTTC.

The V call is TRBV19, the J call TRBJ2-2, with D unclear. The CDR3 loop spans 14 amino acids. With 7 bases removed from V and 0 bases from J, the gap between germline ends came to 9 bases. Germline V gives CDR1 LNHDA, CDR2 SQIVND (reference sequence). The CDR3 nucleotides are TGTGCCAGTACCCTACCAACGAACACCGGGGAGCTGTTTTTT. Its translation is CASTLPTNTGELFF.

The chain joins TRBV7-2 to TRBJ2-1; D ambiguous. CDR3 length: 16 residues. Germline V CDR1 and CDR2: SGHTA, FQGNSA. V dropped 3 bases and J dropped 0 bases, with 12 bases sitting between them. The CDR3 protein is CASSFRLLGSYNEQFF. CDR3 DNA sequence: TGTGCCAGCAGCTTCCGACTCCTTGGCTCCTACAATGAGCAGTTCTTC.

The CDR3 DNA is TGTGCCAGCAGTCTACTAGACGGGAATCAGCCCCAGCATTTT. It encodes CASSLLDGNQPQHF. The J gene is TRBJ1-5, the V gene TRBV27; D unresolved. CDR1 is MNHEY, CDR2 SMNVEV, per germline (reference sequence). V lost 5 bases and J lost 4, with 12 bases in between. The CDR3 is 14 amino acids.

The chain uses TRBV30 and TRBJ2-7; D tentatively reads TRBD1 or TRBD2 (5 bases each). The V gene lost 5 bases and the J gene lost 3 bases, with 8 bases spanning the gap. Germline CDR1 GTSNPN, CDR2 SVGIG (reference sequence). This CDR3 contains 11 residues. The CDR3 coding sequence is TGTGCCTGGGGGGGTTACTACGAGCAGTACTTC. It encodes CAWGGYYEQYF. Using reference TRBV30 and TRBJ2-7 for the parts outside the CDR3, the full variable domain is SQTIHQWPATLVQPVGSPLSLECTVEGTSNPNLYWYRQAAGRGLQLLFYSVGIGQISSEVPQNLSASRPQDRQFILSSKKLLLSDSGFYLCAWGGYYEQYFGPGTRLTVT.

The V and J genes are TRBV7-9 and TRBJ2-7; D remains ambiguous. The CDR3 consists of 14 residues. Germline lookup yields CDR1 SEHNR and CDR2 FQNEAQ (reference sequence). The germline V and J ends were trimmed by 4 bases and 3 bases, with 13 bases remaining between them. CDR3 sequence reads: CASSSPEGGYEQYF. The DNA for the CDR3 is TGTGCCAGCAGCTCCCCCGAAGGTGGCTACGAGCAGTACTTC.

This clone occurred a few times. The chain joins TRBV30 to TRBJ1-1; no definite D call. CDR1 is GTSNPN, CDR2 SVGIG, per germline (reference sequence). This CDR3 has 9 amino acids. The CDR3 DNA follows: TGTGCTGTAGGGACTGAAGCTTTCTTT. Amino acid sequence: CAVGTEAFF. The full variable domain, with the rest looked up from reference TRBV30 and TRBJ1-1, is SQTIHQWPATLVQPVGSPLSLECTVEGTSNPNLYWYRQAAGRGLQLLFYSVGIGQISSEVPQNLSASRPQDRQFILSSKKLLLSDSGFYLCAVGTEAFFGQGTRLTVV.

This chain uses TRBV9 with TRBJ1-1, with D tentatively TRBD1 (6 bases). CDR3 size: 14 residues. Trimming removed 3 bases from V and 1 base from J, with 10 bases in between. The germline gives CDR1 SGDLS, CDR2 YYNGEE. The CDR3: CASSAGHPNTEAFF. In DNA, the CDR3 is TGTGCCAGCAGCGCGGGACATCCGAACACTGAAGCTTTCTTT.

The chain is built from TRBV28 and TRBJ1-4; weak D call: TRBD1 (5 bases). The V end was cut by 5 bases, the J end by 10 bases, with 20 bases between. Germline CDR1 reads MDHEN; CDR2 reads SYDVKM. This CDR3 is 15 amino acids long. CDR3 sequence reads: CASSAAGEGPAKLFF. CDR3 bases: TGTGCCAGCAGTGCCGCGGGAGAGGGGCCCGCAAAACTGTTTTTT.

This sequence joins TRBV30 and TRBJ2-1; a possible D gene is TRBD2 (5 bases). Germline-derived CDR1 and CDR2 are GTSNPN and SVGIG (reference sequence). The CDR3 consists of 13 residues. The ends were cut back, 3 bases at V and 4 bases at J, with 10 bases in the middle. The DNA of the CDR3 is TGTGCCTGGAGACTTAGCGCGTACAATGAGCAGTTCTTC. Translation: CAWRLSAYNEQFF.

The chain joins TRBV6-5 to TRBJ1-1; tentative D call: TRBD1 (5 bases). With 6 bases removed from V and 5 bases from J, the gap between germline ends came to 16 bases. Germline lookup yields CDR1 MNHEY and CDR2 SVGAGI. This CDR3 is built from 14 residues. The CDR3 DNA sequence: TGTGCCAGCAGCCTTTCGGGACTCCAAACTGAAGCTTTCTTT. It specifies CASSLSGLQTEAFF.

The chain combines TRBV11-2 with TRBJ2-5, with 11 bases matching TRBD2. The CDR3 is 17 residues long. The germline gives CDR1 SGHAT, CDR2 FQNNGV. Losses at the gene ends were 5 bases for V and 10 bases for J; bases not matched to a gene: 18. The CDR3 DNA is TGTGCCAGCAGCGCGCGAGTTGAAACTAGCGGGAGTTTAGACCAGTACTTC. This encodes CASSARVETSGSLDQYF.

The rearrangement links TRBV6-5 to TRBJ1-3; D possibly corresponds to TRBD1 (6 bases). The CDR3 has 14 amino acids. The V gene's germline CDR1 is MNHEY and CDR2 SVGAGI. Trimming shortened V by 6 bases and J by 6 bases, and 15 bases separated the two germline ends. The CDR3 coding sequence is TGTGCCAGCAGCTTACTTGGACAGAAAAACACCATATATTTT. Residues: CASSLLGQKNTIYF.

The chain couples TRBV7-2 to TRBJ2-7, with D possibly matching TRBD2 (6 bases). Germline V lookup: CDR1 SGHTA, CDR2 FQGNSA. Trimming removed 2 bases at V and 1 base at J, with 15 bases between. The CDR3 length is 16 residues. In nucleotides, the CDR3 is TGTGCCAGCAGCTTAACGGCGAGCGGGTTTTCCTACGAGCAGTACTTC. Amino acid sequence: CASSLTASGFSYEQYF.

The chain uses TRBV7-2 and TRBJ2-1; possible D gene TRBD2, 5 bases. Germline CDR1 and CDR2: SGHTA and FQGNSA. Trimming shortened V by 0 bases and J by 0 bases, and 9 bases separated the two germline ends. The CDR3 has 16 amino acids. The CDR3: CASSLAAVSSYNEQFF. The CDR3, as DNA: TGTGCCAGCAGCTTAGCAGCGGTGAGCTCCTACAATGAGCAGTTCTTC. Combining the CDR3 with reference TRBV7-2 and TRBJ2-1 gives the whole variable domain GAGVSQSPSNKVTEKGKDVELRCDPISGHTALYWYRQSLGQGLEFLIYFQGNSAPDKSGLPSDRFSAERTGGSVSTLTIQRTQQEDSAVYLCASSLAAVSSYNEQFFGPGTRLTVL.

V usage is TRBV3-1 (or the pseudogene TRBV3-2) and J usage is TRBJ1-1, with 7 nucleotides matching TRBD1. Germline values: CDR1 LGHDT, CDR2 YNNKEL (reference sequence). The J segment lost 2 bases and the V segment lost 6 bases, leaving 6 bases of the junction unmatched. This CDR3 spans 14 amino acids. The chain's CDR3 is CASSRYRGNTEAFF. In nucleotides, the CDR3 is TGTGCCAGCAGTCGGTACAGGGGCAACACTGAAGCTTTCTTT.

This chain uses TRBV12-3 or TRBV12-4 with TRBJ1-4; a possible D gene is TRBD1 (6 bases). V was trimmed by 5 bases and J by 5 bases, leaving 9 bases between them. This CDR3 has 13 amino acids. Here the CDR3 reads CASSHGGNEKLFF. DNA of the CDR3: TGTGCCAGCAGTCACGGGGGCAATGAAAAACTGTTTTTT.

This clone was detected only once. The V and J genes are TRBV10-3 and TRBJ2-1, with unresolved D. Per the germline V gene, CDR1 is ENHRY and CDR2 is SYGVKD. This CDR3 spans 13 amino acids. Trimming shortened V by 7 bases and J by 0 bases, and 7 bases separated the two germline ends. The CDR3 spells CAITASSYNEQFF. DNA of the CDR3: TGTGCCATCACTGCGAGCTCCTACAATGAGCAGTTCTTC.

V is TRBV5-1 and J is TRBJ2-3; 7 bases line up with TRBD2. V gave up 0 bases and J gave up 3 bases; unmatched junction bases: 4. The CDR3 contains 15 residues. Germline V gene lookup returns CDR1 SGHRS and CDR2 YFSETQ. This CDR3 is CASSLGASGTDTQYF. The CDR3 DNA is TGCGCCAGCAGCTTGGGGGCTAGCGGAACAGATACGCAGTATTTT.

The chain combines TRBV23-1 with TRBJ1-1; D is unclear. TRBV23-1 has ORF status, its function being uncertain. The V end lost 4 bases, the J end lost 0 bases, and 9 bases lay between the germline ends. The CDR3 is 14 residues long. CDR3 DNA: TGCGCCAGCAGTCCTCGCGGAATGAACACTGAAGCTTTCTTT. Encoded protein: CASSPRGMNTEAFF.

This clone appeared a single time. The chain recombines TRBV7-2 with TRBJ2-3, with 11 bases aligning to TRBD2. The germline V gene has CDR1 SGHTA and CDR2 FQGNSA. J was trimmed by 6 bases and V by 1 base; bases with no gene match: 3. The CDR3 loop spans 15 amino acids. CDR3 protein: CASSLVASGGDTQYF. DNA of the CDR3: TGTGCCAGCAGCTTAGTGGCTAGCGGGGGGGATACGCAGTATTTT.